The 2 T cell receptor beta chains below come from one sample, sequenced in a study of CD8 T cells in Susac syndrome. Random hexamers were used to reverse transcribe about 0.45 to 1 ug of RNA. One entry per CDR3 protein results from TCRdb running MiXCR on the immunoSEQ multiplex PCR reads. The table has 140,000 to 150,000 distinct CDR3 sequences, roughly 94% seen once. Sequencing was performed on CD4+ T cells from PBMCs. These TCRs come from a human donor in good health.

The rearrangement uses TRBV6-1 and TRBJ2-7; 8 nucleotides line up with TRBD2. Germline V gives CDR1 MNHNS, CDR2 SASEGT. After removal of 8 bases from V and 2 bases from J, the junction contained 11 bases not matched to a gene. This CDR3 contains 15 residues. CDR3 nucleotides: TGTGCCAGCGACCGGACTAGCAGCCCCACCTACGAGCAGTACTTC. It yields the protein CASDRTSSPTYEQYF.

This chain links TRBV27 with TRBJ2-2; no firm D call. CDR3 size: 14 residues. Trimming cost V 0 bases and J 9 bases, with 11 bases left between them. Germline V gives CDR1 MNHEY, CDR2 SMNVEV (reference sequence). CDR3 DNA: TGTGCCAGCAGTTTATCCGGGTATTCCAGGGAGCTGTTTTTT. It specifies CASSLSGYSRELFF.